This T cell receptor beta chain was found in a study of glioma-infiltrating T cells. Looking at the study overall: Glioblastomas were WHO grade IV, sampled at first diagnosis; low-grade were grade II. Target coverage was about 4- to 10-fold for roughly 1 million blood T cells.

Amplification of TCR alpha and beta CDR3 regions from RNA used iRepertoire nested multiplex PCR. MiXCR, run by TCRdb on the multiplex PCR reads, gives a single entry per CDR3 protein. Of about 410,000 distinct CDR3 sequences in the sample, 41% were seen once. The CDR3 consists of 15 residues. Trimming cost V 4 bases and J 8 bases, with 21 bases left between them. Germline V lookup: CDR1 SQVTM, CDR2 ANQGSEA. The sequenced material came from glioma tissue, nonneoplastic brain tissue, or PBMCs (not recorded which). This chain joins TRBV29-1 and TRBJ2-1, with D perhaps matching TRBD2 (6 bases). This TCR came from a human donor with low-grade glioma or glioblastoma, undergoing nonglioma brain surgery, or in good health (not recorded which). DNA for the CDR3: TGCAGCGTTGTTGGAGTTGCGGGATTGGCCCATGAGCAGTTCTTC. It yields the protein CSVVGVAGLAHEQFF.